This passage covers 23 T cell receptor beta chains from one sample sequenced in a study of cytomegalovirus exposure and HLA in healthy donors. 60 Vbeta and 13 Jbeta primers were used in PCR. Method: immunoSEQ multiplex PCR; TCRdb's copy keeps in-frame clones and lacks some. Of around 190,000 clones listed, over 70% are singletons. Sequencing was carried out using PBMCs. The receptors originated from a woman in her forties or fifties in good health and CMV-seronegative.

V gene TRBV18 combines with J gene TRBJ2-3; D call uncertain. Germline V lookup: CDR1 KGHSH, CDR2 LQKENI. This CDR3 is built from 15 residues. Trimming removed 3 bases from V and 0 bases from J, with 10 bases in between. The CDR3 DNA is TGTGCCAGCTCACCCCCGGGTTCTAGCACAGATACGCAGTATTTT. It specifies CASSPPGSSTDTQYF.

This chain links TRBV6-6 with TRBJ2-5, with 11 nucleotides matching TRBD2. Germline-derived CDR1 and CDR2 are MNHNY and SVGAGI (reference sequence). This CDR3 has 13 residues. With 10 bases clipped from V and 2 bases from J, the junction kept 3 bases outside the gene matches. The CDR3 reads CATIAGGQETQYF. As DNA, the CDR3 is TGTGCCACCATAGCGGGGGGGCAAGAGACCCAGTACTTC.

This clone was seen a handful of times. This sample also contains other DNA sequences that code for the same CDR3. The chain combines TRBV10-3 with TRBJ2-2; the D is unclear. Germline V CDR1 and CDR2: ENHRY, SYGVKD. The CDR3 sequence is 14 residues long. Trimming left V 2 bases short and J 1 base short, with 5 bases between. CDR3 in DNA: TGTGCCATCAGTGAGCCCAGGAACACCGGGGAGCTGTTTTTT. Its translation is CAISEPRNTGELFF.

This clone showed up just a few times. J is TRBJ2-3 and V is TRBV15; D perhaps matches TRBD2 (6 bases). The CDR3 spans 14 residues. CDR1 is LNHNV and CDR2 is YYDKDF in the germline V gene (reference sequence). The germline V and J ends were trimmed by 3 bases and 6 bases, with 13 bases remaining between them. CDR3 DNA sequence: TGTGCCACCAGCAGGGGGGGTGCGACGGATACGCAGTATTTT. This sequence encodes CATSRGGATDTQYF.

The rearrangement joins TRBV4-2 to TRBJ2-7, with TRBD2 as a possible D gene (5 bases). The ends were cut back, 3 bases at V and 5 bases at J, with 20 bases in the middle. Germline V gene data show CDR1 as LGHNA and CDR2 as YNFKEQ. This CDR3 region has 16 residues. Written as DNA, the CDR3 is TGTGCCAGCAGCCACCCCTCCGGAGCGGCGGCCCACGAGCAGTACTTC. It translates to CASSHPSGAAAHEQYF.

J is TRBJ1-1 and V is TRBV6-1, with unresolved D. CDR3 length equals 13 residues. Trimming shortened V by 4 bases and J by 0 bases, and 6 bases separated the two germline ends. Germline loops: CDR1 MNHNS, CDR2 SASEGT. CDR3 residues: CASSGEVNTEAFF. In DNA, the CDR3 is TGTGCCAGCAGTGGGGAGGTGAACACTGAAGCTTTCTTT.

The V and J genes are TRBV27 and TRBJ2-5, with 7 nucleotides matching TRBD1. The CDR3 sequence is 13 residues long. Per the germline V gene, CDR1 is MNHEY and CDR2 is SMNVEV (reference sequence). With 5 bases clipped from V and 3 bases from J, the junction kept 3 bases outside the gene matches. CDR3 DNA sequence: TGTGCCAGCAGTCTCGGACAGGAAGAGACCCAGTACTTC. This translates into CASSLGQEETQYF.

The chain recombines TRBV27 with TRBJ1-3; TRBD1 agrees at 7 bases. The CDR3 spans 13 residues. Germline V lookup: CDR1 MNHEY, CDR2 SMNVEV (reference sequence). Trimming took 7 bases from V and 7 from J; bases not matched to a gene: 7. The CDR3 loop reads CASIDRERNTIYF. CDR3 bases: TGTGCCAGCATCGACAGGGAAAGGAACACCATATATTTT.

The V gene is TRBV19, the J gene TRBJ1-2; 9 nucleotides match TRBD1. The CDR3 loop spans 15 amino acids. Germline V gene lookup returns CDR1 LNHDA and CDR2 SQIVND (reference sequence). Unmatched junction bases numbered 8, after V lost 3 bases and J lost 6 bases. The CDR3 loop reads CASSMAQDRGHGYTF. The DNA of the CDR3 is TGTGCCAGTAGTATGGCGCAGGACAGGGGCCATGGCTACACCTTC.

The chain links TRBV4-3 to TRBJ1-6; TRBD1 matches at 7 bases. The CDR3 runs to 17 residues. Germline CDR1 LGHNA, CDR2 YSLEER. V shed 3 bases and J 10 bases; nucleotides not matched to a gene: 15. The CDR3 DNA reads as TGCGCCAGCAGCCACCTGAAGGGGGCAGGGGCAGGGTCACCCCTCCACTTT. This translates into CASSHLKGAGAGSPLHF.

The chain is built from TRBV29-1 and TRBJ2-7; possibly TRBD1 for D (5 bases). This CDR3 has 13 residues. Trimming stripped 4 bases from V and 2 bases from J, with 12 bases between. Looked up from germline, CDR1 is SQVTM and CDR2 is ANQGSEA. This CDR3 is CSVVDHRTYEQYF. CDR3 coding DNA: TGCAGCGTTGTGGATCACAGGACCTACGAGCAGTACTTC.

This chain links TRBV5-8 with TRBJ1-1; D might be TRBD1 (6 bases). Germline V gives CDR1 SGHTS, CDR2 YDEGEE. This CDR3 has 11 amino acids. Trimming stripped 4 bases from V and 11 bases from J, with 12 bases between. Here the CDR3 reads CASSHNRVAFF. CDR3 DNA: TGTGCCAGCAGCCACAACAGGGTTGCTTTCTTT.

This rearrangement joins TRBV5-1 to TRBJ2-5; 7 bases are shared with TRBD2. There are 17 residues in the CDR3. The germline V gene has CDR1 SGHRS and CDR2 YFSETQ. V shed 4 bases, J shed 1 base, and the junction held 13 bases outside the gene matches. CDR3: CASSLEIGSGPQETQYF. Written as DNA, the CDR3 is TGCGCCAGCAGCCTGGAAATCGGTAGCGGGCCCCAAGAGACCCAGTACTTC.

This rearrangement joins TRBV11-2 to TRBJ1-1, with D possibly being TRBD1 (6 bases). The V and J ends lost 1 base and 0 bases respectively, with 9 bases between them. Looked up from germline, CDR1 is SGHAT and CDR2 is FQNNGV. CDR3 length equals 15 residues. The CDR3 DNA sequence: TGTGCCAGCAGCTTAGCTCCAGGGGTGAACACTGAAGCTTTCTTT. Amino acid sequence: CASSLAPGVNTEAFF.

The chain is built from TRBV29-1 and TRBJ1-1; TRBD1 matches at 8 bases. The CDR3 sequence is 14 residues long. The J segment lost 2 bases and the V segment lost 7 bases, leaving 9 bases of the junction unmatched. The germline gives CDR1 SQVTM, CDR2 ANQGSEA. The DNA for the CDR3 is TGCAGCGGACAGGGGATGATAGGAAACACTGAAGCTTTCTTT. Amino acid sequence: CSGQGMIGNTEAFF.

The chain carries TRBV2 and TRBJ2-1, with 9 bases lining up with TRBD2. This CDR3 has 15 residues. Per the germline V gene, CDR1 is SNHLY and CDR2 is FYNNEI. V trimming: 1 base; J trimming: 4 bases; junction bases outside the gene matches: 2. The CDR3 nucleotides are TGTGCCAGCAGTGAAGGACTAGCGGAATACAATGAGCAGTTCTTC. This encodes CASSEGLAEYNEQFF.

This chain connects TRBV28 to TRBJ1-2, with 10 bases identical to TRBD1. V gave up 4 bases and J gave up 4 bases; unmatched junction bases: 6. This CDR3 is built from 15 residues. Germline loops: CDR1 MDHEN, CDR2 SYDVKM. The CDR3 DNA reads TGTGCCAGCAGTTCCCCGGGACAGGGGATCTATGGCTACACCTTC. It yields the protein CASSSPGQGIYGYTF.

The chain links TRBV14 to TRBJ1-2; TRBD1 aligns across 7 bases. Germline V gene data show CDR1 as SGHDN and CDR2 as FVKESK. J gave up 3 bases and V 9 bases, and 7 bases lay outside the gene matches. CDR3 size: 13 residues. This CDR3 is CARREGADYGYTF. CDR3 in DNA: TGTGCCAGACGGGAGGGGGCTGACTATGGCTACACCTTC.

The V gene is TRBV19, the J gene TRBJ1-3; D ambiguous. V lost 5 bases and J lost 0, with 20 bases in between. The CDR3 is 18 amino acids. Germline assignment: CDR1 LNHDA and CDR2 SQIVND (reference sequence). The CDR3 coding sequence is TGTGCCAGTAGTGCTAGCCTCGCAGAGACATACTCTGGAAACACCATATATTTT. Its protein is CASSASLAETYSGNTIYF.

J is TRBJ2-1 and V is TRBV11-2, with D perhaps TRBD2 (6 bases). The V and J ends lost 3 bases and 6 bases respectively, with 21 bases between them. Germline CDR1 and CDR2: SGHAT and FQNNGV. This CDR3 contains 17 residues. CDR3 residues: CASSFLAGTAGGNEQFF. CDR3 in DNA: TGTGCCAGCAGCTTCCTGGCAGGGACCGCCGGGGGCAATGAGCAGTTCTTC.

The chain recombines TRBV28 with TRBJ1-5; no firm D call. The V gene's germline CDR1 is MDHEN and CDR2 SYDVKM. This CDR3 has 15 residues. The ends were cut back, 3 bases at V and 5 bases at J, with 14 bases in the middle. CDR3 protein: CASSLVTEPYQPQHF. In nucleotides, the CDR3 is TGTGCCAGCAGTTTGGTCACCGAGCCGTATCAGCCCCAGCATTTT.

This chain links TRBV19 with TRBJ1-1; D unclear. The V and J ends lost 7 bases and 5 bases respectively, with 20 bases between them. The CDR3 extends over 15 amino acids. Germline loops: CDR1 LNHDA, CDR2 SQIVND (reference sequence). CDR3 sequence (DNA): TGTGCCAGTAATCCCAATGTCGGGATGAGGACTGAAGCTTTCTTT. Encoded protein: CASNPNVGMRTEAFF.

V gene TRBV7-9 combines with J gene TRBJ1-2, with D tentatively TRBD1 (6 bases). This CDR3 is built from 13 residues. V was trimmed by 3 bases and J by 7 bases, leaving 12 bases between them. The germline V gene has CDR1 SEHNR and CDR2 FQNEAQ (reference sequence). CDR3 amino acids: CASSFQGRAGYTF. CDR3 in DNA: TGTGCCAGCAGCTTCCAGGGGAGGGCTGGCTACACCTTC.